The 9 T cell receptor beta chains given below trace back to one sample, sequenced in a study of T cell responses to AZD1222 COVID-19 vaccine. The data were produced by immunoSEQ multiplex PCR, yet TCRdb's version contains in-frame clones alone and is incomplete. The sample has some 120,000 clones, 93% seen once. This sample comprised peripheral blood, obtained on day 0 of AZD1222 vaccination. The source is an adult in good health.

The rearrangement uses TRBV5-5 and TRBJ1-5; the D gene is possibly TRBD1 (5 bases). This CDR3 comprises 15 residues. V was trimmed by 4 bases and J by 7 bases, leaving 18 bases between them. Germline V gene data show CDR1 as SGHKS and CDR2 as YYEKEE (reference sequence). The CDR3, as DNA: TGTGCCAGCAGCCTGGGGGGGGTGCTGGGCCAGCCCCAGCATTTT. Amino acids: CASSLGGVLGQPQHF.

This sequence joins TRBV14 and TRBJ1-6, with no clear D. CDR3 length: 13 residues. CDR1 and CDR2 from the germline V gene are SGHDN and FVKESK. The ends were cut back, 4 bases at V and 9 bases at J, with 10 bases in the middle. The CDR3 DNA sequence: TGTGCCAGCAGCCTCCTACAGTCTTCACCCCTCCACTTT. It specifies CASSLLQSSPLHF.

Note on this clone: One junction end disagrees with the germline gene, perhaps due to a read error. The chain is built from TRBV18 and TRBJ1-1; no definite D call. The CDR3 has 9 amino acids. Germline CDR1 reads KGHSH; CDR2 reads LQKENI. The CDR3 reads CARERWRIF. For the CDR3, the DNA is TGTGCCAGGGAACGGTGGCGGATCTTT. Filled out from reference TRBV18 and TRBJ1-1, the complete variable domain reads NAGVMQNPRHLVRRRGQEARLRCSPMKGHSHVYWYRQLPEEGLKFMVYLQKENIIDESGMPKERFSAEFPKEGPSILRIQQVVRGDSAAYFCARERWRIFGQGTRLTVV.

The chain links TRBV4-2 to TRBJ2-7; the D gene is possibly TRBD1 (5 bases). This CDR3 is 12 amino acids long. From germline, CDR1 is LGHNA and CDR2 YNFKEQ. V lost 4 bases and J lost 2, with 6 bases in between. The DNA of the CDR3 is TGTGCCAGCAGCCTGACAGCCTACGAGCAGTACTTC. As protein: CASSLTAYEQYF.

The J gene is TRBJ2-3, the V gene TRBV12-3 or TRBV12-4, with D unresolved. Trimming took off 2 bases at V and 7 bases at J, with 4 bases between the two ends. This CDR3 is 11 amino acids long. The CDR3 DNA reads TGTGCCAGCAGTTTACGCCATACGCAGTATTTT. Its protein is CASSLRHTQYF.

The chain joins TRBV5-6 to TRBJ2-7, with D perhaps matching TRBD2 (5 bases). V lost 1 base and J 10 bases, leaving 21 bases between the germline ends. This CDR3 comprises 15 residues. Per the germline V gene, CDR1 is SGHDT and CDR2 is YYEEEE. Here the CDR3 DNA reads TGTGCCAGCAGCTTGTATGAGGGATCGGGGTTCAAACAGTACTTC. Residues: CASSLYEGSGFKQYF.

The chain has TRBV6-5 and TRBJ2-1; 8 nucleotides agree with TRBD2. Germline V lookup: CDR1 MNHEY, CDR2 SVGAGI. The CDR3 is made up of 14 amino acids. V was pared by 7 bases and J by 6 bases, with 8 bases of the junction left unmatched. The CDR3 sequence is CASTPTSEGNEQFF. In DNA, the CDR3 is TGTGCCAGCACCCCGACTAGCGAGGGCAATGAGCAGTTCTTC.

V and J are TRBV3-1 (or the pseudogene TRBV3-2) and TRBJ1-6; D unclear. The length of the CDR3 is 13 residues. CDR1 is LGHDT, CDR2 YNNKEL, per germline (reference sequence). V gave up 5 bases and J gave up 9 bases, with 11 bases separating them. CDR3 DNA sequence: TGTGCCAGCAGCGGGGAGGGTACTTCACCCCTCCACTTT. Its protein is CASSGEGTSPLHF.

The V and J genes are TRBV12-3 or TRBV12-4 and TRBJ1-1; 7 bases map to TRBD1. Trimming at V came to 7 bases and at J to 2 bases, leaving 4 bases not matched to a gene. The CDR3 contains 13 residues. CDR3 in amino acids: CASKTGKNTEAFF. Written as DNA, the CDR3 is TGTGCCAGCAAGACAGGGAAAAACACTGAAGCTTTCTTT.